This entry is about one T cell receptor beta chain. Its antigen remains undetermined. No much larger clone is present one base from it, and per-base qualities are unavailable. The data stem from a study of radiation and T cells in renal cell carcinoma (dated by TCRdb to about 2020). For the wider study: The samples were drawn from a clinical trial, where primary renal cell carcinomas were treated with 15 Gy of stereotactic body radiation therapy and then removed by nephrectomy 4 weeks afterward. TCR beta sequencing covered over 50 samples in total, comprising some 25 tumors and around 27 peripheral blood samples. In the approximately 49 samples combined, roughly 4.4 million unique CDR3 nucleotide sequences were found, encoding 2,658,974 unique CDR3 amino acid sequences. Results the study describes overall, beyond this receptor: Tracking of blood repertoire dynamics stopped at roughly four weeks after treatment, with no follow-up past that point. The single-armed trial design could not address effects of radiation dose or scheduling on the TCR repertoire. Because no pretreatment tumor biopsies were available, whether clonotypes were present in the tumor at baseline could not be determined. In blood, the top tumor clonotypes increased between baseline and 2 weeks post-radiation and then shrank by 4 weeks, which suggests that tumor-resident clones expanded only transiently.

The time point label, read with the paper, signifies: baseline pretreatment blood. Sample treatment or condition, as interpreted from the label and publication: 15 Gy SBRT to primary tumor, nephrectomy 4 weeks later. To follow tumor-enriched clonotypes, peripheral blood was collected serially from radiation-treated patients at baseline and again at 2 weeks and 4 weeks after SBRT. Every patient's renal cell carcinoma showed clear cell pathology. Genomic DNA for TCR sequencing was prepared using the QIAamp DNA Blood Mini Kit (Qiagen). The analyses included just those samples that passed every quality control check. Following the manufacturer's recommendations, the immunoSEQ kit was used to generate TCR beta libraries from genomic DNA. Library preparation used a first multiplex PCR with proprietary primers, then a second PCR adding unique barcodes, with bead cleanups after each round. A positive control reaction and a negative control reaction, both provided in the kit, were run with every batch of samples. The final libraries were assessed on an Agilent 4200 TapeStation D1000 ScreenTape, pooled by volume, and quantified by qPCR. Sequencing was performed on an Illumina NextSeq500 using a MidOutput 150-cycle cartridge, with 156 Read1 cycles, 15 Index1 cycles, and the kit custom primers. The pooled library was loaded at roughly 1 pM with a roughly 22% PhiX control spike-in. Concerning the study's data processing: Vendor-processed data were analyzed in R, and a clonotype was defined as all T cells sharing the same CDR3 nucleotide sequence. In the clone abundance analyses, frequencies in each sample were normalized to that sample's 10,000 most abundant clones. Public T cell clones, which averaged fewer than five per sample, were removed prior to analysis. A difference in abundance of at least 32-fold between compartments was used to define tumor-enriched and baseline blood-enriched clonotypes. A beta-binomial differential abundance model was used to identify clonotypes that expanded or contracted between blood time points. The Baroni-Urbani and Buser coefficient was used to measure tumor-blood repertoire similarity, and groups were compared with two-tailed Wilcoxon tests in R. Held by TCRdb, this immuneACCESS table contains in-frame sequences only and omits some clones. Under half of the omission traces to an unresolved V gene where checked; the cause of the rest is unknown. V, J and clone size were drawn from that table, and D and trimming were deduced from the DNA. In all, the sample holds 90,000 to 95,000 clones, and 82% of those were seen once. Approximately 6.4% of the sample is taken by the ten largest.

The source of this sequence is a man aged 60 to 75 with renal cell carcinoma. The starting material was blood, obtained from a patient whose treatment included radiotherapy and nephrectomy.

Read as DNA, the sequence is TGTGCCAGCAGCCTTTGGCCCTGGGGTGAAGCTTTCTTT. This sequence encodes CASSLWPWGEAFF. Recombination joined TRBV7-9 with TRBJ1-1, with the D gene not clear enough to name. V is reduced by 5 bases and J by 7 bases, leaving a spacing of 14 bases between them. The cysteine opens and the phenylalanine closes a CDR3 of 13 amino acids. This entry keeps only the CDR3 DNA: 39 bases, framed from base 1. CDR1 and CDR2 were assigned from the germline V gene (reference sequence) as SEHNR and FQNEAQ.